This TCR beta chain was found in a study of shared clonotypes between healthy human individuals. Study details: There were three CD4 naive, three CD4 memory, two CD8 naive and one CD8 memory plates per donor.

Trimming cost V 3 bases and J 10 bases; bases outside gene matches: 8. The CDR3 is made up of 13 amino acids. Germline CDR1 reads MRHNA; CDR2 reads SNTAGT. Caucasian adults residing in Nashville, Tennessee made up all the donors. Assay: immunoSEQ multiplex PCR; the TCRdb copy retains only in-frame clones and omits some. The data hold almost 750,000 clones, with approximately 72% observed a single time. Sequenced material: memory CD4+ T cells sorted from blood. This sample's subset: CD45RA-negative fraction. This receptor was obtained from a woman aged 25 to 45 in good health. This chain uses TRBV6-4 with TRBJ1-1; 7 nucleotides agree with TRBD1. The CDR3 nucleotides read TGTGCCAGCAGTGAGGGTATGGGACAGCGAGCTTTCTTT. Amino acid sequence: CASSEGMGQRAFF.